This record covers a single T cell receptor beta chain. As handled by the study authors: Reference gene primers were amplified, and this amplification served to estimate nucleated cell counts. Using immunoSEQ multiplex PCR, the repertoire was profiled, and TCRdb retains in-frame clones only, with some absent. V and J calls and clone size come straight from that table; D and trimming were deduced from the DNA. The sample records more than 95,000 clones, about four fifths being singletons. This sample is part of a study of blood T cell repertoires in COVID-19. In the study overall: From T cells, B-cell-depleted T cells, or PBMCs came the material, which was cDNA or gDNA.

J lost 2 bases, V lost 3 bases, and 10 bases had no gene match. Germline V gives CDR1 LNHDA, CDR2 SQIVND (reference sequence). This CDR3 region has 18 residues. The clonotype was recovered from a man aged 35-49 years with active or convalescent COVID-19. Sequenced: peripheral blood. The chain uses TRBV19 and TRBJ1-5, with 10 bases that match TRBD1. CDR3 loop: CASSMHDRGREGNQPQHF. CDR3 DNA: TGTGCCAGTAGTATGCATGACAGGGGGCGGGAGGGCAATCAGCCCCAGCATTTT.